This entry concerns a single T cell receptor beta chain. The antigen is not known. The data were obtained in a study of OX40 agonist ivuxolimab in advanced cancers. Broader study findings: At 0.1 to 3.0 mg/kg and by week 6, clonal expansion occurred in CD4+ and CD8+ blood T cells.

The length of the CDR3 is 16 residues. V was clipped by 3 bases and J by 3 bases; unmatched bases: 4. The germline gives CDR1 SGHAT, CDR2 FQNNGV. The method was immunoSEQ multiplex PCR; TCRdb's version includes in-frame clones alone and lacks a portion of them. The sample shows 100,000 or so clones, approximately 90% of them seen only once. Sequenced material: CD4+ or CD8+ T cells sorted from blood, taken in a trial of the OX40 agonist ivuxolimab. The chain has TRBV11-2 and TRBJ2-1; TRBD2 matches at 11 bases. The TCR was taken from an adult with an advanced solid tumor such as melanoma, head and neck, liver or kidney cancer. The CDR3, as DNA: TGTGCCAGCAGCTTCTGGACTAGCGGGCTCTACAATGAGCAGTTCTTC. Its protein product is CASSFWTSGLYNEQFF. Full variable domain (outside the CDR3, taken from reference TRBV11-2 and TRBJ2-1): EAGVAQSPRYKIIEKRQSVAFWCNPISGHATLYWYQQILGQGPKLLIQFQNNGVVDDSQLPKDRFSAERLKGVDSTLKIQPAKLEDSAVYLCASSFWTSGLYNEQFFGPGTRLTVL.